These 10 T cell receptor beta chains came from one sample sequenced in a study of blood T cell repertoires in COVID-19. Clones were read by immunoSEQ multiplex PCR, and TCRdb kept only the in-frame ones, dropping some. The data show some 91,000 clones, roughly 72% seen once. The sequenced material came from peripheral blood. These receptors were taken from a man between 65 and 80 years old with acute or convalescent COVID-19.

This clone was observed a handful of times. This chain links TRBV16 with TRBJ2-1, with a weak D call TRBD2 (6 bases). CDR3 length: 16 amino acids. In germline, CDR1 is KGHSY, CDR2 FQNENV. With 3 bases removed from V and 5 bases from J, the gap between germline ends came to 17 bases. The CDR3 sequence: CASSHPVTGVDNEQFF. The CDR3 DNA sequence: TGTGCCAGCAGCCATCCCGTGACGGGGGTGGACAATGAGCAGTTCTTC.

V usage is TRBV5-1 and J usage is TRBJ1-5; D is unresolved. Germline CDR1 reads SGHRS; CDR2 reads YFSETQ. V was shortened by 0 bases and J by 5 bases, with 9 bases between the two germline ends. The CDR3 is 14 residues long. The CDR3: CASSLGADHQPQHF. CDR3 bases: TGCGCCAGCAGCTTGGGGGCAGACCATCAGCCCCAGCATTTT.

The chain uses TRBV7-8 and TRBJ1-4; 7 bases match TRBD1. Germline CDR1 reads SGHVS; CDR2 reads FQNEAQ. The CDR3 is 16 residues long. V gave up 0 bases and J gave up 7 bases; unmatched junction bases: 8. The DNA of the CDR3 is TGTGCCAGCAGCTTAGCGAGCAGAGGGGGCACTGAAAAACTGTTTTTT. This encodes CASSLASRGGTEKLFF.

V gene TRBV24-1 combines with J gene TRBJ1-2, with 7 bases matching TRBD1. J gave up 2 bases and V 6 bases, and 8 bases lay outside the gene matches. The CDR3 loop spans 15 amino acids. The germline V gene encodes CDR1 KGHDR and CDR2 SFDVKD. The chain's CDR3 is CATSSREGANYGYTF. The DNA of the CDR3 is TGTGCCACCAGTAGCCGAGAGGGGGCCAACTATGGCTACACCTTC.

The genes are TRBV11-2 and TRBJ2-7; the D gene is possibly TRBD1 (6 bases). Trimming removed 5 bases from V and 6 bases from J, with 14 bases in between. This CDR3 has 13 residues. CDR1 is SGHAT and CDR2 is FQNNGV in the germline V gene. CDR3 in amino acids: CASSRTETREQYF. The DNA of the CDR3 is TGTGCCAGCAGCCGGACAGAAACGCGCGAGCAGTACTTC.

This chain joins TRBV12-5 and TRBJ2-5, with D perhaps TRBD1 (6 bases). The V and J ends lost 5 bases and 0 bases respectively, with 13 bases between them. The CDR3 has 15 residues. Germline-derived CDR1 and CDR2 are LGHNT and FRNRAP. The DNA for the CDR3 is TGTGCTAGTGGTCCTACAGGGCAGTACCAAGAGACCCAGTACTTC. Translating it yields CASGPTGQYQETQYF. Drawing the rest from reference TRBV12-5 and TRBJ2-5, the complete variable domain is DARVTQTPRHKVTEMGQEVTMRCQPILGHNTVFWYRQTMMQGLELLAYFRNRAPLDDSGMPKDRFSAEMPDATLATLKIQPSEPRDSAVYFCASGPTGQYQETQYFGPGTRLLVL.

This clone was observed a handful of times. The gene calls are TRBV5-5 and TRBJ2-1; 10 positions match TRBD2. CDR3 length: 14 residues. The V gene's germline CDR1 is SGHKS and CDR2 YYEKEE (reference sequence). The junction had 8 bases not matched to a gene; V was cut back by 4 bases and J by 10 bases. The CDR3 sequence: CASSPAGGRGEQFF. The CDR3 DNA sequence: TGTGCCAGCAGCCCAGCGGGGGGGCGGGGAGAGCAGTTCTTC.

This clone has a single count. The chain employs TRBV5-6 and TRBJ1-5; D may be TRBD1 (6 bases). There are 15 residues in the CDR3. Trimming left V 4 bases short and J 1 base short, with 12 bases between. Germline V CDR1 and CDR2: SGHDT, YYEEEE. The CDR3 coding sequence is TGTGCCAGCAGCGCTCGGACAGACAGCAATCAGCCCCAGCATTTT. Translating gives CASSARTDSNQPQHF.

This chain uses TRBV11-3 with TRBJ2-2, with 8 bases lining up with TRBD1. Germline loops: CDR1 SGHNT, CDR2 YENEEA. Losses at the gene ends were 2 bases for V and 7 bases for J; bases not matched to a gene: 6. CDR3 length equals 15 residues. CDR3 coding DNA: TGTGCCAGCAGCTTATTACAGGGGGTGAGCGGGGAGCTGTTTTTT. As protein: CASSLLQGVSGELFF. The whole variable domain, filled in from reference TRBV11-3 and TRBJ2-2, reads EAGVVQSPRYKIIEKKQPVAFWCNPISGHNTLYWYLQNLGQGPELLIRYENEEAVDDSQLPKDRFSAERLKGVDSTLKIQPAELGDSAVYLCASSLLQGVSGELFFGEGSRLTVL.

The chain links TRBV7-8 to TRBJ2-1; TRBD2 agrees at 11 bases. CDR1 and CDR2 (germline): SGHVS, FQNEAQ. The CDR3 contains 14 residues. Germline trimming cut 4 bases from V and 6 bases from J; bases unmatched to any gene: 2. CDR3 coding DNA: TGTGCCAGCAGCTCTACTAGCGGGAGCAATGAGCAGTTCTTC. Residues: CASSSTSGSNEQFF.